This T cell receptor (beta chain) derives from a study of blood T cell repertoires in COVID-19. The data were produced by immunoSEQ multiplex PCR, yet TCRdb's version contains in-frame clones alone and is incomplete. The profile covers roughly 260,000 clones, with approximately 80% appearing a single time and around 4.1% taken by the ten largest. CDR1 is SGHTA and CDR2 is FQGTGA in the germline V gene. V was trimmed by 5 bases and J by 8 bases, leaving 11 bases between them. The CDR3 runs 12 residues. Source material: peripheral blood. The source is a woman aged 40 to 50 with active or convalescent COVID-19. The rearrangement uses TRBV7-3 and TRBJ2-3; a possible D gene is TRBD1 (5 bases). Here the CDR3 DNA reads TGTGCCAGCAGCCCGACAGTGGGTACGCAGTATTTT. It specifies CASSPTVGTQYF.